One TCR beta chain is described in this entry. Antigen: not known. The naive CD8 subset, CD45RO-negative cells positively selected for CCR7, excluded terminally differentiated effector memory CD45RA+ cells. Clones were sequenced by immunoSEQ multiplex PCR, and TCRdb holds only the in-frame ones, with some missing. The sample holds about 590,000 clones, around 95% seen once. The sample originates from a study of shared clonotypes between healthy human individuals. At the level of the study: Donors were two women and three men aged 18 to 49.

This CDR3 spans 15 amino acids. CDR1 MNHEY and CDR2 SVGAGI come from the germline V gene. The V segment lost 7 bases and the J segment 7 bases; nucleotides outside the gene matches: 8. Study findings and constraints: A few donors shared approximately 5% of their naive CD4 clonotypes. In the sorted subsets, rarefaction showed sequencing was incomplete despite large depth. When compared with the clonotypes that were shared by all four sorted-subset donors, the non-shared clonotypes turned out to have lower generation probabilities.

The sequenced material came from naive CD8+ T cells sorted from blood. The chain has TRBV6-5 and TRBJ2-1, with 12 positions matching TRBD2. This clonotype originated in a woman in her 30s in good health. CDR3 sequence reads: CASTELAGGSNEQFF. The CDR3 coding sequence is TGTGCCAGCACCGAACTAGCGGGAGGATCTAATGAGCAGTTCTTC.